This TCR beta chain was sequenced for a study of T cells in Graves' hyperthyroidism and ophthalmopathy. The study, taken as a whole, reports: Onset of ophthalmopathy came a median roughly 6 months after the model predicted it.

This clonotype was seen many times. The target antigen is unknown. Active moderate-to-severe ophthalmopathy, Clinical Activity Score at least 3, NOSPECS at least 4, under 3 months' duration. Every diagnosis used clinical symptoms, serum thyroxine and TRAb, thyroid ultrasound and orbital computed tomography. Losses at the gene ends were 0 bases for V and 5 bases for J; bases not matched to a gene: 8. The V gene's germline CDR1 is SGHRS and CDR2 YFSETQ. The CDR3 is made up of 15 amino acids. Amplification of TCR beta CDR3 regions was performed using RNA transcripts as template. During a first-round RT-PCR of the TCR CDR3, the HTBI primer set was used. TCRdb recomputed calls from the multiplex PCR reads with MiXCR, one row per CDR3 protein. The sample records fewer than 650,000 distinct CDR3 sequences, approximately 15% being singletons.

The genes are TRBV5-1 and TRBJ2-7; 7 nucleotides match TRBD1. Sequencing was performed on blood. The clonotype originates from a woman aged 18-29 years with Graves' ophthalmopathy. The CDR3 bases are TGCGCCAGCAGCTTGGGGGGCAGGGGGTCTGACGAGCAGTACTTC. Its protein product is CASSLGGRGSDEQYF.